This T cell receptor beta chain was identified during a study of T cell repertoires in cytomegalovirus infection. Across the whole study: It can be stated that public TCR beta signatures indicated CMV infection as well as a matching HLA type. Study-level findings and limits: Cumulative frequency (of public TCR beta family members) identified carriers of CMV plus the relevant HLA.

Remarks on this clonotype: Antigen unknown.

TCRdb re-called the reads through MiXCR, storing one row per CDR3 protein. Of more than 650,000 distinct CDR3 sequences listed, approximately 40% are singletons. The CDR3 totals 14 residues. Trimming cost V 3 bases and J 14 bases, with 22 bases left between them. The material sequenced was PBMCs. V usage is TRBV12-3 or TRBV12-4 and J usage is TRBJ1-2; possibly TRBD1 for D (5 bases). The receptor was isolated from a human donor in good health (CMV status not recorded). Some clones in this sample may be carry-over from other donors' samples. The CDR3 protein is CASSFPGRTPRLTF. In DNA, the CDR3 is TGTGCCAGCAGTTTCCCGGGACGGACTCCAAGATTGACCTTC.